The next 13 T cell receptor beta chains were all read from a single sample in a study of early T cells in non-severe SARS-CoV-2 infection. TCRdb itself ran the 5' RACE reads through MiXCR, one entry per CDR3 protein. The sample holds some 52,000 distinct CDR3 sequences, around 8% seen once. The specimen was whole blood. These receptors all come from an adult who was a healthcare worker with PCR-confirmed SARS-CoV-2 infection or an uninfected control (not recorded which).

The table lists this clonotype with a few counts. The chain uses TRBV6-4 and TRBJ2-1; 7 positions agree with TRBD2. In germline, CDR1 is MRHNA, CDR2 SNTAGT. V shed 2 bases, J shed 2 bases, and the junction held 0 bases outside the gene matches. This CDR3 has 14 amino acids. In DNA form, the CDR3 reads TGTGCCAGCAGTGACGGGGGGGCCTACAATGAGCAGTTCTTC. This sequence encodes CASSDGGAYNEQFF.

The chain employs TRBV6-1 and TRBJ1-6; D is unclear. Germline V gene lookup returns CDR1 MNHNS and CDR2 SASEGT. Trimming removed 0 bases at V and 6 bases at J, with 6 bases between. The length of the CDR3 is 14 residues. In DNA, the CDR3 is TGTGCCAGCAGTGAAGCATGGGGTAATTCACCCCTCCACTTT. Its protein product is CASSEAWGNSPLHF.

The chain carries TRBV29-1 and TRBJ2-7; perhaps TRBD1 as D (6 bases). Trimming left V 4 bases short and J 0 bases short, with 13 bases between. Germline CDR1 reads SQVTM; CDR2 reads ANQGSEA. The CDR3 consists of 14 residues. CDR3 nucleotide sequence: TGCAGCGTTGTGCCCCAGGGACACTCCTACGAGCAGTACTTC. This sequence encodes CSVVPQGHSYEQYF.

The chain employs TRBV11-2 and TRBJ2-3, with TRBD2 matching 9 bases. Germline V gene lookup returns CDR1 SGHAT and CDR2 FQNNGV. V gave up 0 bases and J gave up 5 bases; unmatched junction bases: 12. CDR3 length: 18 residues. As DNA, the CDR3 is TGTGCCAGCAGCTTAGATCTGGAGCGGGAGGCGATGGTAGATACGCAGTATTTT. Translated, it gives CASSLDLEREAMVDTQYF.

This chain joins TRBV6-5 and TRBJ1-6; D unresolved. This CDR3 is 16 amino acids long. Germline V gene sequence: CDR1 MNHEY, CDR2 SVGAGI. The ends were cut back, 0 bases at V and 3 bases at J, with 9 bases in the middle. CDR3 coding DNA: TGTGCCAGCAGTTACTCATCAGGCGGCTATAATTCACCCCTCCACTTT. Amino acids: CASSYSSGGYNSPLHF.

This clonotype was detected many times. This rearrangement joins TRBV6-6 to TRBJ1-6; D is undetermined. The CDR3 sequence is 12 residues long. Germline V lookup: CDR1 MNHNY, CDR2 SVGAGI (reference sequence). V shed 0 bases and J shed 10 bases, with 4 bases lying between them. The CDR3 loop reads CASSYSDSPLHF. The CDR3 region has the DNA TGTGCCAGCAGTTACTCGGACTCACCCCTCCACTTT.

There are a few counts of this clonotype. The V gene is TRBV5-4, the J gene TRBJ2-7; D perhaps matches TRBD1 (5 bases). Germline values: CDR1 SGHNT, CDR2 YYREEE (reference sequence). Trimming removed 1 base from V and 1 base from J, with 9 bases in between. The CDR3 totals 14 residues. The CDR3 DNA is TGTGCCAGCAGCTTGAGAGGACAATCCTACGAGCAGTACTTC. Its protein is CASSLRGQSYEQYF. Filled out from reference TRBV5-4 and TRBJ2-7, the complete variable domain reads ETGVTQSPTHLIKTRGQQVTLRCSSQSGHNTVSWYQQALGQGPQFIFQYYREEENGRGNFPPRFSGLQFPNYSSELNVNALELDDSALYLCASSLRGQSYEQYFGPGTRLTVT.

V gene TRBV7-2 combines with J gene TRBJ2-3, with D perhaps given as TRBD1 or TRBD2 (5 bases each). The CDR3 has 14 residues. The V end lost 11 bases, the J end lost 2 bases, and 17 bases lay between the germline ends. CDR1 and CDR2 (germline): SGHTA, FQGNSA. CDR3 residues: CAARIGGPTDTQYF. The CDR3 nucleotides read TGTGCCGCTCGTATTGGGGGTCCCACAGATACGCAGTATTTT. Full variable domain (missing parts from reference TRBV7-2 and TRBJ2-3): GAGVSQSPSNKVTEKGKDVELRCDPISGHTALYWYRQSLGQGLEFLIYFQGNSAPDKSGLPSDRFSAERTGGSVSTLTIQRTQQEDSAVYLCAARIGGPTDTQYFGPGTRLTVL.

This clonotype came up many times. The chain has TRBV2 and TRBJ1-2, with D hard to call. Germline loops: CDR1 SNHLY, CDR2 FYNNEI. Between the trimmed V and J ends, which lost 2 bases and 8 bases, there was a span of 15 bases. This CDR3 has 14 amino acids. CDR3 sequence (DNA): TGTGCCAGCAGTGAACGTCTCCGGGCAGAGGGCTACACCTTC. Translated: CASSERLRAEGYTF.

This clonotype was seen a handful of times. J is TRBJ2-3 and V is TRBV4-1; 8 positions agree with TRBD2. V gave up 4 bases and J gave up 6 bases; unmatched junction bases: 9. The CDR3 length is 15 residues. CDR1 and CDR2 (germline): MGHRA, YSYEKL. As DNA, the CDR3 is TGCGCCAGCAGCCTTGGGGGACTAGAGGGTGATACGCAGTATTTT. This encodes CASSLGGLEGDTQYF.

This clonotype was counted at least ten times. The chain combines TRBV24-1 with TRBJ1-1; D perhaps matches TRBD1 (6 bases). V lost 9 bases and J lost 1, with 8 bases in between. The CDR3 runs to 12 residues. CDR1 and CDR2 (germline): KGHDR, SFDVKD. Written as DNA, the CDR3 is TGTGCCACCGCGGACAGGAACACTGAAGCTTTCTTT. Its protein product is CATADRNTEAFF.

This clonotype was counted ten times or more. V usage is TRBV28 and J usage is TRBJ2-7; 7 positions match TRBD2. Germline-derived CDR1 and CDR2 are MDHEN and SYDVKM. The CDR3 has 17 residues. The V and J ends lost 2 bases and 2 bases, in that order; junction bases with no gene match: 12. The CDR3 DNA sequence: TGTGCCAGCAGTTTAGCGAGCTGGGAGGGTATCCCCTACGAGCAGTACTTC. Its protein is CASSLASWEGIPYEQYF.

This clonotype was picked up a small number of times. V and J are TRBV7-9 and TRBJ2-7; D perhaps matches TRBD1 (5 bases). The CDR3 runs 13 residues. V lost 1 base and J lost 4, with 8 bases in between. Germline V CDR1 and CDR2: SEHNR, FQNEAQ (reference sequence). CDR3 in amino acids: CASSLDRFYEQYF. The CDR3 bases are TGTGCCAGCAGCTTAGACAGGTTTTACGAGCAGTACTTC.